Listed below are T cell receptor beta chains from one sample, sequenced in a study of cytomegalovirus exposure and HLA in healthy donors. The data were produced by immunoSEQ multiplex PCR, yet TCRdb's version contains in-frame clones alone and is incomplete. Of roughly 120,000 clones detected, 74% appear once; the ten largest clones hold 3.5% to 5%. What was sequenced was PBMCs. These receptors were taken from a woman in her fifties or sixties in good health and CMV-seropositive. CDR3s include the opening cysteine and the closing phenylalanine or tryptophan. The order of the fields is CDR3 DNA, CDR3 protein, D gene, J gene, clone size, V gene. D genes are given only for firm matches. Size tells how often a clone was seen (once, few, many) or the class of an expanded clone, and some rows leave it out.

TGTGCCAGTAGTATAGAGGGACTACCACCTGGAACGCAGTATTTT CASSIEGLPPGTQYF TRBD2 TRBJ2-3 - TRBV19
TGTGCTAGTGGTTCCGCGGGGGCTGGCTCCTACGAGCAGTACTTC CASGSAGAGSYEQYF - TRBJ2-7 - TRBV12-5
TGTGCCAGCAGTGGTAACAATGAGCAGTTCTTC CASSGNNEQFF - TRBJ2-1 - TRBV6-1
TGTGCCAGCAGCCAAGAATCGTGGGAACAGGGCCTACAAGAGACCCAGTACTTC CASSQESWEQGLQETQYF - TRBJ2-5 - TRBV4-2
TGTGCCACCAGCAGAGATTCCAACTACGAGCAGTACTTC CATSRDSNYEQYF - TRBJ2-7 - TRBV15
TGTGCCAGCAGCGTAGCCGGGGGGCTCAATGAAAAACTGTTTTTT CASSVAGGLNEKLFF - TRBJ1-4 once TRBV9
TGCGCCAGCAATCCAGGGCCTGGCACAGATACGCAGTATTTT CASNPGPGTDTQYF - TRBJ2-3 - TRBV5-1
TGTGCCAGCAGTGAGGGGAGGGCTAATGGCTACACCTTC CASSEGRANGYTF - TRBJ1-2 once TRBV2
TGTGCCTGGCAAGCAAGTGAAGAGCAGTACTTC CAWQASEEQYF - TRBJ2-7 - TRBV30
TGCGCCAGCAGCTTGGCCCTGACAGGGCCCTACGAGCAGTACTTC CASSLALTGPYEQYF TRBD1 TRBJ2-7 - TRBV5-1
TGTGCCAGTAGCCCGACAGGGGATGAGCCCCAGCATTTT CASSPTGDEPQHF TRBD1 TRBJ1-5 - TRBV19
TGTGCCAGCAGCAACGGGGTCGGCTGGGAGACCCAGTACTTC CASSNGVGWETQYF - TRBJ2-5 few TRBV5-6
TGTGCCAGCAGCTCTCATTCGAGCTCCCCAGGGCTGTACTTC CASSSHSSSPGLYF - TRBJ2-4 - TRBV7-2
TGTGCCAGCAGCTCGGGGGTTGAAGCTTTCTTT CASSSGVEAFF - TRBJ1-1 - TRBV5-4
TGTGCCAGCAGCCCGAAGGGACAGCCCTACAATCAGCCCCAGCATTTT CASSPKGQPYNQPQHF TRBD1 TRBJ1-5 many TRBV5-6
TGTGCCAGCAGTACAGGGCTTTATGAAAAACTGTTTTTT CASSTGLYEKLFF - TRBJ1-4 - TRBV2
TGTGCCAGCACGACGGGAGAGCAGTCACCCCTCCACTTT CASTTGEQSPLHF - TRBJ1-6 - TRBV27
TGTGCCAGCAGCCCTGGCCCCATGAACACTGAAGCTTTCTTT CASSPGPMNTEAFF - TRBJ1-1 - TRBV7-6
TGCGCCAGCAGCGCCGCGGGGGGCTGGAGCACAGATACGCAGTATTTT CASSAAGGWSTDTQYF TRBD2 TRBJ2-3 - TRBV5-1
TGCGCCAGCAGCCATTTACCGGGACAGGGGGTCTACGAGCAGTACTTC CASSHLPGQGVYEQYF TRBD1 TRBJ2-7 - TRBV4-3
TGTGCCAGCAGCTGGACCGGGCCCCCGACAGTCCCATACGAGCAGTACTTC CASSWTGPPTVPYEQYF - TRBJ2-7 few TRBV11-2
TGTGCCACCAGCAATGATCTAGCGGGAACTGAAAAACTGTTTTTT CATSNDLAGTEKLFF - TRBJ1-4 - TRBV15
TGTGCCAGCAGCTTGGCCAGGAGGACAGATACGCAGTATTTT CASSLARRTDTQYF - TRBJ2-3 - TRBV5-4
TGCGCCAGCAGCCACCCCGCGGATAACTATGGCTACACCTTC CASSHPADNYGYTF - TRBJ1-2 - TRBV4-1
TGCAGTGCTAGGACAGGGGATGGCTACACCTTC CSARTGDGYTF TRBD1 TRBJ1-2 - TRBV20-1
TGTGCCAGCAGCTTGGGGGATCGACAGGGGCACAATGAGCAGTTCTTC CASSLGDRQGHNEQFF TRBD1 TRBJ2-1 few TRBV7-9
TGTGCCAGCAGTGGGACTAGCGGGGGGTTTGGTTTCGGTGAGACCCAGTACTTC CASSGTSGGFGFGETQYF TRBD2 TRBJ2-5 - TRBV6-1
TGCGCCAGCAGCTTTTTGGGACAGGGGTTTTCTGAAGCTTTCTTT CASSFLGQGFSEAFF TRBD1 TRBJ1-1 - TRBV5-1
TGTGCCAGCAGCTCATCCTCCTCAGGGCCCGGCGACACTGAAGCTTTCTTT CASSSSSSGPGDTEAFF - TRBJ1-1 once TRBV7-9
TGCGCCAGCAGAAAGGACGGACAGCGCGAGACCCAGTACTTC CASRKDGQRETQYF - TRBJ2-5 - TRBV5-1
TGTGCCAGCAGCGTAACTCCTAGACAGGGCTACGAGCAGTACTTC CASSVTPRQGYEQYF TRBD1 TRBJ2-7 - TRBV9
TGTGCCAGCAGCTTAGCATATGGAAACACCATATATTTT CASSLAYGNTIYF - TRBJ1-3 - TRBV7-8
TGTGCCAGCAGCCCCCGGGACAGCGTTGAACTGTTTTTT CASSPRDSVELFF TRBD1 TRBJ1-4 - TRBV7-2
TGTGCCAGCAGGCGACAGGCCTACGAGCAGTACTTC CASRRQAYEQYF - TRBJ2-7 - TRBV28
TGTGCCAGCAGCTTGCGCCGATATCAGCCCCAGCATTTT CASSLRRYQPQHF - TRBJ1-5 - TRBV11-2
TGTGCCAGCTCCCTGGGCATGAACACTGAAGCTTTCTTT CASSLGMNTEAFF - TRBJ1-1 - TRBV18
TGTGCCATCAGTGTAGGGCGGGGCCCGGACTATAATTCACCCCTCCACTTT CAISVGRGPDYNSPLHF - TRBJ1-6 - TRBV10-3
TGTGCCAGCAGCCGCGAAGCCCTATACGAGCAGTACTTC CASSREALYEQYF - TRBJ2-7 - TRBV7-8
TGTGCCAGCAGTCAGAACTATGGCTACACCTTC CASSQNYGYTF - TRBJ1-2 - TRBV5-8
TGTGCCTCCCAAAGCCTCGGGGCAGATACGCAGTATTTT CASQSLGADTQYF - TRBJ2-3 - TRBV6-6
TGTGCCAGCAGCTCTGGACTAGCGGACCAAGAGACCCAGTACTTC CASSSGLADQETQYF TRBD2 TRBJ2-5 - TRBV4-2
TGTGCCAGCAGCAACCGTCTGGGGGAGGACACAGATACGCAGTATTTT CASSNRLGEDTDTQYF - TRBJ2-3 - TRBV7-8
TGTGCCAGCCCCTCGGGAGCCAACTCCTACAATGAGCAGTTCTTC CASPSGANSYNEQFF - TRBJ2-1 once TRBV7-9
TGTGCCAGCAGTTTATCGAGAAGTACTAGCGGGAGCACAGATACGCAGTATTTT CASSLSRSTSGSTDTQYF TRBD2 TRBJ2-3 - TRBV27
TGTGCCAGCAGCGCCGGACTAGCGCTCGAGCAGTACTTC CASSAGLALEQYF TRBD2 TRBJ2-7 few TRBV9
TGTGCCAGCAGCCCGGGCGGGGGGCCATATGAAGAGACCCAGTACTTC CASSPGGGPYEETQYF TRBD2 TRBJ2-5 - TRBV4-2
TGTGCCAGCAGTGAAACGGCACAGGGCTCACCCCTCCACTTT CASSETAQGSPLHF - TRBJ1-6 few TRBV6-4
TGTGCCAGCAGTTTAGGTGCGGGGGCTTGGGAGACCCAGTACTTC CASSLGAGAWETQYF - TRBJ2-5 once TRBV27
TGTGCCAGCAGCTTAGGTCCACAGGGGGACTATGGCTACACCTTC CASSLGPQGDYGYTF TRBD1 TRBJ1-2 - TRBV7-9
TGTGCCAGCAGTCTCCCCCGGGACAGGGGCAACGAGCAGTACTTC CASSLPRDRGNEQYF TRBD1 TRBJ2-7 once TRBV27